This paragraph covers one T cell receptor (beta chain) sequence. Its antigen is unknown. The data stem from a study of beta chain features in type 1 diabetes. As every portion of the isolated RNA was reverse transcribed, the sequencing read expressed TCRB transcripts. Profiling relied on immunoSEQ multiplex PCR, and the TCRdb table lists in-frame clones only, not all of them. The sample carries 600,000 or so clones, under 15% recorded once. General study findings and limits: Shorter TCRB CDR3s, moderately but significantly so, were found in Type 1 diabetes patients in all four CD4+ subsets.

The V and J ends lost 0 bases and 4 bases respectively, with 12 bases between them. Per germline, CDR1 LGHNA and CDR2 YSLEER. This CDR3 comprises 15 residues. The receptor comes from a young man with type 1 diabetes. Sequencing input: naive CD4+ T cells from blood. The rearrangement uses TRBV4-3 and TRBJ2-5; tentative D call: TRBD2 (5 bases). This CDR3 is CASSQEGEGGETQYF. For the CDR3, the DNA is TGCGCCAGCAGCCAAGAGGGCGAAGGAGGAGAGACCCAGTACTTC.